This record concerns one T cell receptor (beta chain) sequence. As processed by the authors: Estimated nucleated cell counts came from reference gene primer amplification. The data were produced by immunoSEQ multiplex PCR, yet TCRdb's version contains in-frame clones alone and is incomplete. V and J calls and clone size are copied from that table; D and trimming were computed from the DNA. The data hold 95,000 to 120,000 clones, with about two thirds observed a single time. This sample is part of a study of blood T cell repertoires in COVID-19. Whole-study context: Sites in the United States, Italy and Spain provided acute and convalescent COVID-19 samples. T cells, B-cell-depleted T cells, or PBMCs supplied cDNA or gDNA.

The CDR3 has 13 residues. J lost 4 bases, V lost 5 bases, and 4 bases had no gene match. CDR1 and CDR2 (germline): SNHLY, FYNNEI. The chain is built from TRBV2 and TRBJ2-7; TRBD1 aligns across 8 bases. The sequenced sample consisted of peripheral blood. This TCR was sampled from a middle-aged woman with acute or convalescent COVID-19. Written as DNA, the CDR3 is TGTGCCAGCAGTACACAGGGGGGATACGAGCAGTACTTC. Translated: CASSTQGGYEQYF.